This TCR beta chain was sequenced during a study of beta chain features in type 1 diabetes. Study-level background: Sorted cells numbering approximately 110,000,000 were examined across all samples.

The isolated RNA, all of it, was reverse transcribed, so expressed TCRB transcripts were what got sequenced. Assay: immunoSEQ multiplex PCR; the TCRdb copy retains only in-frame clones and omits some. The data show some 360,000 clones, 15% to 20% seen once. Germline V gene lookup returns CDR1 SNHLY and CDR2 FYNNEI. Trimming left V 8 bases short and J 5 bases short, with 16 bases between. The CDR3 runs to 13 residues. Purities in excess of 95% were seen in all sorted populations. The sample comprised naive CD4+ T cells from blood. The genes are TRBV2 and TRBJ2-7, with D possibly TRBD2 on 6 matching bases. The TCR was taken from a young woman in good health. DNA of the CDR3: TGTGCCAGCCAGCTGGAGGGGCGGCACGAGCAGTACTTC. It specifies CASQLEGRHEQYF.